The 27 T cell receptor beta chains given below trace back to one sample, sequenced in a study of shared clonotypes between healthy human individuals (dated by TCRdb to the early 2020s). Library preparation employed the immunoSEQ multiplex PCR assay. Imported from immuneACCESS, the table was reduced by TCRdb to in-frame sequences with V and J called. These copies leave out some clones; in studies compared against another copy, an unresolved V gene accounts for under half, and the cause of the remainder is not known. The sample profile shows some 980,000 clones; 70% to 85% of them were found once. The top ten clones comprise approximately 1.5% of the sample. Sequencing was carried out using memory CD4+ T cells sorted from blood. The sample's cell subset or site label, decoded: CD45RA-negative fraction. Receptors were obtained from a man younger than 35 in good health.

The chain joins TRBV5-1 to TRBJ2-2, with unresolved D. The CDR3 has 14 residues. The V and J ends lost 0 bases and 4 bases respectively, with 7 bases between them. Germline CDR1 SGHRS, CDR2 YFSETQ. The CDR3 nucleotides are TGCGCCAGCAGCTTGGTTCGGTTCACCGGGGAGCTGTTTTTT. It yields the protein CASSLVRFTGELFF.

V is TRBV4-3 and J is TRBJ2-3; 16 bases are shared with TRBD2. Per the germline V gene, CDR1 is LGHNA and CDR2 is YSLEER. V lost 4 bases, J lost 0 bases, and 10 bases stayed unmatched. The length of the CDR3 is 20 residues. This chain's CDR3 is CASSPRGGTSGRASTDTQYF. CDR3 in DNA: TGCGCCAGCAGCCCCCGGGGCGGGACTAGCGGGAGGGCTAGCACAGATACGCAGTATTTT.

CDR3 sequence reads: CSAREAVGAFF. Written as DNA, the CDR3 is TGCAGTGCTAGAGAGGCGGTAGGAGCTTTCTTT. The chain employs TRBV20-1 and TRBJ1-1, with D unclear. Between the trimmed V and J ends, which lost 0 bases and 10 bases, there was a span of 9 bases. Germline V CDR1 and CDR2: DFQATT, SNEGSKA (reference sequence). This CDR3 has 11 amino acids.

This clone showed up many times. The sample has other DNA sequences that encode this CDR3 too. V usage is TRBV19 and J usage is TRBJ2-7; D possibly matches TRBD1 or TRBD2 (5 bases each). V lost 4 bases, J lost 2 bases, and 12 bases lay in between. This CDR3 comprises 14 residues. Germline CDR1 and CDR2: LNHDA and SQIVND (reference sequence). The CDR3 coding sequence is TGTGCCAGTAGTACCCGGGACGGAGCCTACGAGCAGTACTTC. Its translation is CASSTRDGAYEQYF.

CDR3 amino acids: CASSHSPMGMGTEAFF. The CDR3 region has the DNA TGCGCCAGCAGTCATTCCCCAATGGGTATGGGCACTGAAGCTTTCTTT. The chain joins TRBV23-1 to TRBJ1-1; D remains unclear. TRBV23-1 is labeled an ORF, and its function is uncertain. The CDR3 sequence is 16 residues long. The V end was cut by 3 bases, the J end by 4 bases, with 18 bases between.

The chain employs TRBV28 and TRBJ1-2; D not certain. Trimming took off 1 base at V and 8 bases at J, with 14 bases between the two ends. This CDR3 has 14 amino acids. Germline loops: CDR1 MDHEN, CDR2 SYDVKM. In DNA, the CDR3 is TGTGCCAGCAGTTTATTGGGAGGGCCCGTAGGCTACACCTTC. Its translation is CASSLLGGPVGYTF.

V usage is TRBV7-9 and J usage is TRBJ2-1; possible D gene TRBD1, 5 bases. V was trimmed by 6 bases and J by 8 bases, leaving 14 bases between them. The germline V gene encodes CDR1 SEHNR and CDR2 FQNEAQ (reference sequence). This CDR3 is 13 amino acids long. The DNA for the CDR3 is TGTGCCAGCAGTCAGGGTAGTGTCGATGAGCAGTTCTTC. It specifies CASSQGSVDEQFF.

This chain joins TRBV5-1 and TRBJ2-3, with 7 bases identical to TRBD1. The germline CDR1 and CDR2 sequences are SGHRS and YFSETQ. With 7 bases clipped from V and 4 bases from J, the junction kept 12 bases outside the gene matches. This CDR3 has 15 amino acids. The CDR3 nucleotides are TGCGCCAGCTATACTGGGACAGCGTTAGCAGATACGCAGTATTTT. The encoded protein is CASYTGTALADTQYF.

This chain uses TRBV15 with TRBJ2-7; 9 nucleotides align to TRBD1. The CDR3 has 17 residues. Looked up from germline, CDR1 is LNHNV and CDR2 is YYDKDF (reference sequence). Trimming took 0 bases from V and 2 from J; bases not matched to a gene: 8. CDR3 protein: CATSRDVGTGLTYEQYF. CDR3 nucleotide sequence: TGTGCCACCAGCAGAGATGTGGGGACAGGGCTCACCTACGAGCAGTACTTC.

This clone was recorded once. The chain combines TRBV28 with TRBJ1-1; possible D gene TRBD1, 6 bases. The V gene lost 2 bases and the J gene lost 11 bases, with 18 bases spanning the gap. This CDR3 region has 14 residues. The germline V gene has CDR1 MDHEN and CDR2 SYDVKM. This CDR3 is CASSLVTGTRGAFF. CDR3 sequence (DNA): TGTGCCAGCAGTTTAGTTACCGGGACAAGAGGGGCTTTCTTT.

Concerning this clone itself: This likely came from a read error, as a far larger clone is one base away. The rearrangement uses TRBV5-6 and TRBJ2-3; either TRBD1 or TRBD2 may fit D (6 bases each). Germline CDR1 is SGHDT and CDR2 is YYEEEE. The ends were cut back, 4 bases at V and 4 bases at J, with 13 bases in the middle. The CDR3 has 14 amino acids. CDR3 residues: CASSLSRGADTQYF. CDR3 sequence (DNA): TGTGCCAGCAGCCTTAGTAGGGGGGCAGATACGCAGTATTTT.

This chain connects TRBV7-2 to TRBJ2-7; D may be TRBD2 (5 bases). V was pared by 5 bases and J by 0 bases, with 11 bases between. The CDR3 runs to 14 residues. The germline V gene has CDR1 SGHTA and CDR2 FQGNSA. Here the CDR3 DNA reads TGTGCCAGCAGCCCACCAGCGGACTCCTACGAGCAGTACTTC. Translating gives CASSPPADSYEQYF.

J is TRBJ1-2 and V is TRBV2; D gene uncertain. Germline CDR1 is SNHLY and CDR2 is FYNNEI. CDR3 length: 13 amino acids. Deletions cut 0 bases from V and 5 bases from J, with 7 bases between. CDR3 nucleotide sequence: TGTGCCAGCAGTGAAGCAGCGCGGTATGGCTACACCTTC. It yields the protein CASSEAARYGYTF.

The rearrangement links TRBV2 to TRBJ2-5, with 8 bases lining up with TRBD1. Unmatched junction bases numbered 6, after V lost 6 bases and J lost 3 bases. The CDR3 is 14 amino acids. Germline V lookup: CDR1 SNHLY, CDR2 FYNNEI. CDR3 amino acids: CASREDRVEETQYF. The CDR3, as DNA: TGTGCCAGCAGGGAGGACAGGGTGGAAGAGACCCAGTACTTC.

This chain joins TRBV11-3 and TRBJ1-1; possible D gene TRBD1, 5 bases. The CDR3 loop spans 14 amino acids. V lost 2 bases, J lost 5 bases, and 12 bases lay in between. Germline values: CDR1 SGHNT, CDR2 YENEEA. This chain's CDR3 is CASSLQGAGTEAFF. DNA for the CDR3: TGTGCCAGCAGCTTACAAGGGGCAGGGACTGAAGCTTTCTTT.

J is TRBJ2-1 and V is TRBV5-1; TRBD2 agrees at 9 bases. The germline V gene has CDR1 SGHRS and CDR2 YFSETQ. The V and J ends lost 3 bases and 6 bases, in that order; junction bases with no gene match: 4. This CDR3 has 14 residues. The CDR3 coding sequence is TGCGCCAGCAGCTCAGCGGGAGGTACCAATGAGCAGTTCTTC. It translates to CASSSAGGTNEQFF.

This chain joins TRBV11-2 and TRBJ2-7, with a tentative D call TRBD2 (5 bases). The germline gives CDR1 SGHAT, CDR2 FQNNGV. The germline V and J ends were trimmed by 4 bases and 3 bases, with 16 bases remaining between them. The CDR3 length is 15 residues. CDR3 coding DNA: TGTGCCAGCAGCTCACGTAGCCTGGCGGGCTACGAGCAGTACTTC. Amino acids: CASSSRSLAGYEQYF.

The V call is TRBV14, the J call TRBJ2-1; 8 bases align to TRBD1. This CDR3 has 14 amino acids. Germline CDR1 and CDR2: SGHDN and FVKESK. J lost 5 bases, V lost 6 bases, and 6 bases had no gene match. The CDR3: CASSHGTGHNEQFF. DNA of the CDR3: TGTGCCAGCAGTCATGGGACAGGCCACAATGAGCAGTTCTTC.

CDR3 bases: TGTGCCAGCAGCTTGAGGGGGATAGGGAACCAAGAGACCCAGTACTTC. This codes for CASSLRGIGNQETQYF. The genes are TRBV5-6 and TRBJ2-5; D might be TRBD1 (6 bases). This CDR3 has 16 residues. V lost 1 base to trimming and J lost 0 bases, with 13 bases between them. Germline lookup yields CDR1 SGHDT and CDR2 YYEEEE. The variable domain in full, with the rest retrieved from reference TRBV5-6 and TRBJ2-5, is DAGVTQSPTHLIKTRGQQVTLRCSPKSGHDTVSWYQQALGQGPQFIFQYYEEEERQRGNFPDRFSGHQFPNYSSELNVNALLLGDSALYLCASSLRGIGNQETQYFGPGTRLLVL.

V and J are TRBV28 and TRBJ1-1; possibly TRBD1 for D (6 bases). Trimming pared 3 bases from V and 4 bases from J, leaving 12 bases between. Per germline, CDR1 MDHEN and CDR2 SYDVKM. This CDR3 is built from 14 residues. CDR3 in amino acids: CASSFAGGRTEAFF. As DNA, the CDR3 is TGTGCCAGCAGTTTCGCTGGGGGGCGCACTGAAGCTTTCTTT. Full variable domain (missing parts from reference TRBV28 and TRBJ1-1): DVKVTQSSRYLVKRTGEKVFLECVQDMDHENMFWYRQDPGLGLRLIYFSYDVKMKEKGDIPEGYSVSREKKERFSLILESASTNQTSMYLCASSFAGGRTEAFFGQGTRLTVV.

The chain recombines TRBV2 with TRBJ1-6; D gene ambiguous. The CDR3 extends over 13 amino acids. Trimming stripped 8 bases from V and 4 bases from J, with 9 bases between. Germline-derived CDR1 and CDR2 are SNHLY and FYNNEI. CDR3 nucleotides: TGTGCCAGCCTAGGTCCTTATAATTCACCCCTCCACTTT. This encodes CASLGPYNSPLHF. Looking up the rest from reference TRBV2 and TRBJ1-6 gives the full variable domain: EPEVTQTPSHQVTQMGQEVILRCVPISNHLYFYWYRQILGQKVEFLVSFYNNEISEKSEIFDDQFSVERPDGSNFTLKIRSTKLEDSAMYFCASLGPYNSPLHFGNGTRLTVT.

The J gene is TRBJ1-2, the V gene TRBV11-1, with a weak D call TRBD1 (6 bases). Germline V gene data show CDR1 as SGHAT and CDR2 as FQDESV (reference sequence). Trimming took 6 bases from V and 4 from J, leaving 12 bases between them. This CDR3 spans 13 amino acids. In DNA, the CDR3 is TGTGCCAGCAGTACTACAGGGATCTATGGCTACACCTTC. Translating it yields CASSTTGIYGYTF.

This chain uses TRBV4-1 with TRBJ2-5; tentative D call: TRBD2 (6 bases). The germline gives CDR1 MGHRA, CDR2 YSYEKL. The CDR3 has 15 amino acids. V lost 0 bases, J lost 6 bases, and 14 bases lay in between. The CDR3 nucleotides are TGCGCCAGCAGCCAAGATAGTCTAGCGATGCAGACCCAGTACTTC. This gives the protein CASSQDSLAMQTQYF.

This clone was observed a handful of times. The rearrangement links TRBV5-1 to TRBJ2-7; D gene uncertain. V shed 4 bases and J shed 2 bases, with 13 bases lying between them. The CDR3 is 14 residues long. Germline CDR1 and CDR2: SGHRS and YFSETQ. Here the CDR3 DNA reads TGCGCCAGCAGCCACTTCGACCGTCCCTACGAGCAGTACTTC. This sequence encodes CASSHFDRPYEQYF.

This chain connects TRBV6-4 to TRBJ2-1, with a tentative D call TRBD1 (6 bases). With 6 bases removed from V and 4 bases from J, the gap between germline ends came to 13 bases. Germline assignment: CDR1 MRHNA and CDR2 SNTAGT. The CDR3 sequence is 14 residues long. CDR3 in amino acids: CASSEDGTYNEQFF. Written as DNA, the CDR3 is TGTGCCAGCAGCGAAGACGGGACATACAATGAGCAGTTCTTC.

V and J are TRBV6-6 and TRBJ2-7, with D perhaps matching TRBD1 or TRBD2 (5 bases each). V gave up 8 bases and J gave up 2 bases, with 19 bases separating them. Germline V gives CDR1 MNHNY, CDR2 SVGAGI (reference sequence). CDR3 length equals 15 residues. CDR3 in amino acids: CASARLRDGAYEQYF. CDR3 DNA: TGTGCCAGCGCAAGACTCCGGGACGGAGCCTACGAGCAGTACTTC.

The V gene is TRBV5-1, the J gene TRBJ2-1; TRBD1 matches 11 bases. Germline values: CDR1 SGHRS, CDR2 YFSETQ. This CDR3 comprises 16 residues. J lost 7 bases, V lost 1 base, and 7 bases had no gene match. CDR3 coding DNA: TGCGCCAGCAGCTTGTTTGGACAGGGGGCGCAGAATGAGCAGTTCTTC. Translating gives CASSLFGQGAQNEQFF.